The next 24 T cell receptor beta chains were all read from a single sample in a study of T-cell memory formation after mild COVID-19 (dated by TCRdb to the early 2020s). Libraries were made using 5' RACE. Data came from an Illumina NovaSeq 6000. TCRdb redid the processing of the public reads, applying fastp at Q25 and MiXCR, and retained in-frame beta chains. Entries are consolidated by CDR3 protein sequence, retaining the most common genes and DNA. The sample yields some 320,000 distinct CDR3 sequences; roughly an eighth were counted once. The ten top clones hold roughly a fifth of the sample. Material: PBMCs or a T cell subset sorted from them (not recorded which). These receptor sequences come from a man between 18 and 29 years old who had mild COVID-19 (a few samples of this study predate the infection). The sample titles of this study are shuffled in the database, so cell type and time point are left out; the donor was told from shared clones.

This clonotype was observed a handful of times. V and J are TRBV6-5 and TRBJ2-2, with 9 bases that match TRBD1. The CDR3 spans 15 residues. Per the germline V gene, CDR1 is MNHEY and CDR2 is SVGAGI. The J segment lost 4 bases and the V segment lost 6 bases, leaving 6 bases of the junction unmatched. The CDR3: CASRKTGGATGELFF. CDR3 nucleotides: TGTGCCAGCAGAAAGACAGGGGGGGCCACCGGGGAGCTGTTTTTT.

This clonotype was observed a few times. The chain links TRBV3-1 to TRBJ1-1, with D perhaps TRBD1 (5 bases). With 1 base removed from V and 4 bases from J, the gap between germline ends came to 7 bases. Germline CDR1 LGHDT, CDR2 YNNKEL (reference sequence). The CDR3 runs to 13 residues. The CDR3: CASSQGGLTEAFF. DNA of the CDR3: TGTGCCAGCAGCCAAGGGGGCCTCACTGAAGCTTTCTTT.

The chain links TRBV7-2 to TRBJ2-7; TRBD1 aligns across 7 bases. Trimming took 5 bases from V and 3 from J; bases not matched to a gene: 7. The V gene's germline CDR1 is SGHTA and CDR2 FQGNSA. The CDR3 is 14 residues long. The CDR3 region has the DNA TGTGCCAGCAGCCCTCAGACAGGGAACTACGAGCAGTACTTC. Residues: CASSPQTGNYEQYF.

The chain carries TRBV7-2 and TRBJ2-1, with a weak D call TRBD2 (5 bases). Germline loops: CDR1 SGHTA, CDR2 FQGNSA. The V end was cut by 2 bases, the J end by 10 bases, with 6 bases between. The CDR3 has 11 residues. The CDR3 loop is CASSLPGEQFF. DNA for the CDR3: TGTGCCAGCAGCTTACCGGGGGAGCAGTTCTTC.

The chain uses TRBV7-3 and TRBJ1-1, with 7 bases that match TRBD1. Germline CDR1 reads SGHTA; CDR2 reads FQGTGA. Trimming cost V 6 bases and J 3 bases; bases outside gene matches: 7. This CDR3 spans 14 amino acids. Here the CDR3 reads CASRPRQGDTEAFF. CDR3 DNA: TGTGCCAGCAGACCCCGACAGGGTGACACTGAAGCTTTCTTT.

This clonotype was observed at least ten times. CDR3 sequence: CSVARGQPYEQYF. The CDR3 DNA sequence: TGCAGCGTTGCTCGGGGACAGCCCTACGAGCAGTACTTC. The chain has TRBV29-1 and TRBJ2-7; 7 nucleotides match TRBD1. Trimming removed 4 bases from V and 2 bases from J; junction bases left unmatched: 5. The germline CDR1 and CDR2 sequences are SQVTM and ANQGSEA. This CDR3 is 13 amino acids long.

This clonotype was counted between two and nine times. V usage is TRBV4-3 and J usage is TRBJ2-2; the match to TRBD2 covers 11 bases. This CDR3 contains 16 residues. The V gene's germline CDR1 is LGHNA and CDR2 YSLEER. The V gene end was trimmed by 5 bases and the J gene end by 3 bases; junction bases not matched to a gene: 5. CDR3 sequence (DNA): TGCGCCAGCAGCGTACTAGCGGGGGCCGACACCGGGGAGCTGTTTTTT. Protein: CASSVLAGADTGELFF.

This clonotype was counted ten times or more. The chain uses TRBV5-1 and TRBJ1-6; possible D gene TRBD1, 6 bases. The CDR3 has 18 residues. Germline values: CDR1 SGHRS, CDR2 YFSETQ. V shed 1 base and J shed 5 bases, with 19 bases lying between them. The CDR3 DNA is TGCGCCAGCAGCTTGAGGGGGACGACCCGGACTGATAATTCACCCCTCCACTTT. Encoded protein: CASSLRGTTRTDNSPLHF.

Here the CDR3 DNA reads TGTGCCAGCTCACCCGGGTTGTTGGTGCCTGAGCAGTTCTTC. It encodes CASSPGLLVPEQFF. The gene calls are TRBV18 and TRBJ2-1; no firm D call. Germline V gives CDR1 KGHSH, CDR2 LQKENI. V gave up 3 bases and J gave up 9 bases, with 15 bases separating them. The CDR3 is made up of 14 amino acids. Complete variable domain (other parts from reference TRBV18 and TRBJ2-1): NAGVMQNPRHLVRRRGQEARLRCSPMKGHSHVYWYRQLPEEGLKFMVYLQKENIIDESGMPKERFSAEFPKEGPSILRIQQVVRGDSAAYFCASSPGLLVPEQFFGPGTRLTVL.

The rearrangement joins TRBV20-1 to TRBJ1-1, with TRBD1 as a possible D gene (6 bases). CDR1 and CDR2 (germline): DFQATT, SNEGSKA (reference sequence). With 6 bases removed from V and 1 base from J, the gap between germline ends came to 18 bases. The CDR3 length is 15 residues. Written as DNA, the CDR3 is TGCAGTGCGAATACCTACAGGGAAAGGAACACTGAAGCTTTCTTT. Residues: CSANTYRERNTEAFF.

This clonotype has a count of ten or more. The V gene is TRBV6-2 or TRBV6-3, the J gene TRBJ2-1; 10 bases align to TRBD2. V gave up 5 bases and J gave up 12 bases; unmatched junction bases: 10. The germline CDR1 and CDR2 sequences are MNHEY and SVGEGT. The CDR3 totals 14 residues. CDR3 amino acids: CASSPPGAGGRQFF. In nucleotides, the CDR3 is TGTGCCAGCAGTCCCCCAGGAGCGGGGGGGCGGCAGTTCTTC.

The rearrangement uses TRBV12-3 or TRBV12-4 and TRBJ2-1; 7 nucleotides align to TRBD2. The V segment lost 3 bases and the J segment 5 bases; nucleotides outside the gene matches: 10. CDR3 length equals 16 residues. The CDR3 bases are TGTGCCAGCAGTTTGGGGACTGGGGGGGGAAACAATGAGCAGTTCTTC. Its translation: CASSLGTGGGNNEQFF.

This clonotype was detected only a few times. This chain links TRBV4-3 with TRBJ2-1; D is unclear. Germline-derived CDR1 and CDR2 are LGHNA and YSLEER. This CDR3 is 15 amino acids long. The V end was cut by 4 bases, the J end by 9 bases, with 19 bases between. CDR3 in DNA: TGCGCCAGCAGCCGGACCCTCGATTCCACGGGTGAGCAGTTCTTC. Protein: CASSRTLDSTGEQFF.

This clonotype was seen a handful of times. This sequence joins TRBV29-1 and TRBJ1-1; 7 bases line up with TRBD1. The CDR3 spans 16 residues. The V segment lost 2 bases and the J segment 7 bases; nucleotides outside the gene matches: 16. Germline CDR1 and CDR2: SQVTM and ANQGSEA. CDR3 bases: TGCAGCGTTGAATTGGCTGAACTACAGGGGCCGATTGAAGCTTTCTTT. Translating it yields CSVELAELQGPIEAFF.

This clonotype was observed a handful of times. The J gene is TRBJ2-1, the V gene TRBV7-9; D might be TRBD2 (5 bases). CDR1 is SEHNR, CDR2 FQNEAQ, per germline (reference sequence). Trimming stripped 5 bases from V and 9 bases from J, with 14 bases between. The CDR3 length is 13 residues. CDR3 residues: CASSPGILGEQFF. Here the CDR3 DNA reads TGTGCCAGCAGCCCCGGGATCCTGGGTGAGCAGTTCTTC.

The chain joins TRBV7-8 to TRBJ1-5, with D hard to call. Germline-derived CDR1 and CDR2 are SGHVS and FQNEAQ. The length of the CDR3 is 15 residues. Trimming took 5 bases from V and 0 from J, leaving 11 bases between them. CDR3 nucleotide sequence: TGTGCCAGCAGCCCGAAGCCGGATAGCAATCAGCCCCAGCATTTT. It specifies CASSPKPDSNQPQHF. Looking up the rest from reference TRBV7-8 and TRBJ1-5 gives the full variable domain: GAGVSQSPRYKVAKRGQDVALRCDPISGHVSLFWYQQALGQGPEFLTYFQNEAQLDKSGLPSDRFFAERPEGSVSTLKIQRTQQEDSAVYLCASSPKPDSNQPQHFGDGTRLSIL.

A few counts support this clonotype. J is TRBJ2-7 and V is TRBV7-9; D might be TRBD1 (5 bases). V was cut by 0 bases and J by 7 bases, with 13 bases left in between. This CDR3 has 14 residues. CDR1 is SEHNR and CDR2 is FQNEAQ in the germline V gene (reference sequence). The CDR3 here is CASSLASQATEQYF. The CDR3 DNA is TGTGCCAGCAGCTTAGCCTCACAGGCTACGGAGCAGTACTTC.

This clonotype has just a few counts. V usage is TRBV6-7 and J usage is TRBJ2-5, with TRBD2 identical over 9 bases. TRBV6-7 is classed as an ORF, of uncertain function. V shed 7 bases and J 2 bases; nucleotides not matched to a gene: 14. This CDR3 contains 17 residues. The CDR3 DNA reads as TGTGCCAGCACCTACGATGTTAGCGGGGGTTGTCAAGAGACCCAGTACTTC. Its translation: CASTYDVSGGCQETQYF.

The table lists this clonotype with a few counts. This chain uses TRBV5-1 with TRBJ2-7; 8 bases are a match to TRBD2. The germline gives CDR1 SGHRS, CDR2 YFSETQ. V lost 5 bases, J lost 7 bases, and 11 bases stayed unmatched. This CDR3 is built from 14 residues. The CDR3 loop is CASRTGTSSEEQYF. The DNA for the CDR3 is TGCGCCAGCAGGACCGGGACTAGTAGCGAAGAGCAGTACTTC.

This clonotype came up many times. CDR3 sequence: CASSPSGGTGTYEQYV. CDR3 in DNA: TGTGCCAGCTCACCTAGCGGGGGGACAGGAACCTACGAGCAGTACGTC. The V gene is TRBV18, the J gene TRBJ2-7; 10 positions agree with TRBD2. From germline, CDR1 is KGHSH and CDR2 LQKENI. The junction had 7 bases not matched to a gene; V was cut back by 3 bases and J by 2 bases. The CDR3 runs to 16 residues.

This clonotype was counted at least ten times. The J gene is TRBJ1-1, the V gene TRBV5-1; a weak D match, TRBD1 (5 bases). CDR3 length: 15 residues. The V and J ends lost 2 bases and 0 bases respectively, with 11 bases between them. Germline V gene sequence: CDR1 SGHRS, CDR2 YFSETQ. The CDR3 protein is CASSLPGAMNTEAFF. CDR3 in DNA: TGCGCCAGCAGCTTACCCGGGGCCATGAACACTGAAGCTTTCTTT.

The J gene is TRBJ2-5, the V gene TRBV20-1, with TRBD1 identical over 7 bases. The V segment lost 5 bases and the J segment 5 bases; nucleotides outside the gene matches: 8. Germline V gene sequence: CDR1 DFQATT, CDR2 SNEGSKA (reference sequence). This CDR3 spans 13 amino acids. The CDR3 sequence: CSAVNRGGETQYF. As DNA, the CDR3 is TGCAGTGCTGTGAACAGGGGCGGCGAGACCCAGTACTTC.

The rearrangement uses TRBV7-2 and TRBJ1-1; maybe TRBD1 (5 bases). CDR1 and CDR2 from the germline V gene are SGHTA and FQGNSA. With 5 bases removed from V and 7 bases from J, the gap between germline ends came to 14 bases. The CDR3 has 13 residues. The CDR3 spells CASSQGWGLEAFF. The CDR3 coding sequence is TGTGCCAGCAGCCAGGGATGGGGACTTGAAGCTTTCTTT.

This rearrangement joins TRBV7-2 to TRBJ2-7; D is possibly TRBD1 or TRBD2 (6 bases each). The germline V gene has CDR1 SGHTA and CDR2 FQGNSA. V lost 8 bases to trimming and J lost 3 bases, with 20 bases between them. This CDR3 has 15 amino acids. The CDR3 here is CASAIRVGGDYEQYF. CDR3 DNA: TGTGCCAGCGCCATTAGGGTGGGGGGCGACTACGAGCAGTACTTC.